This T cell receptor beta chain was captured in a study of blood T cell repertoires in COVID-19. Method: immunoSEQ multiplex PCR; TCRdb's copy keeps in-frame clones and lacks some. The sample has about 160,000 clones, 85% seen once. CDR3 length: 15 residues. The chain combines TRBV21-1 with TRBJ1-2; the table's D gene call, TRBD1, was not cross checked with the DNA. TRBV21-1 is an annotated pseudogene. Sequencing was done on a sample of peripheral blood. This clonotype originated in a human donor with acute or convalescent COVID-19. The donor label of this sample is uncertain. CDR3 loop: CASSKDRGRGIGYTF. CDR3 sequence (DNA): TGTGCCAGCAGCAAGGACAGGGGGCGAGGGATTGGCTACACCTTC.